This T cell receptor beta chain was recorded in a study of vaccination effects on CD4 cells after COVID-19. With respect to this clone: The antigen is unknown.

Antigen-specific CD4+ T cells expanded by the ViraFEST assay with viral peptide pools were then sequenced. Investigators separated out CD4+ T cells once approximately 11 days of culture had passed. The person had a PCR-confirmed SARS-CoV-2 infection during March to December 2020. The germline gives CDR1 SGDLS, CDR2 YYNGEE. Trimming cost V 7 bases and J 2 bases, with 10 bases left between them. The CDR3 length is 12 residues. Sequencing used immunoSEQ multiplex PCR; TCRdb keeps in-frame clones, though not all of them. The table has approximately 40,000 clones, around 67% seen once; the top ten hold roughly 33%.

The clonotype comes from a human donor who had a prior SARS-CoV-2 infection. Material: CD4+ T cells from PBMCs cultured with a peptide pool, obtained before COVID-19 vaccination. The chain recombines TRBV9 with TRBJ2-7; no clear D gene. CDR3 region: CASPKLPYEQYF. The CDR3 DNA follows: TGTGCCAGCCCCAAGCTGCCCTACGAGCAGTACTTC.